A single sample is the source of the 5 T cell receptor beta chains below, sequenced in a study of regulatory T cells in long-lasting Graves disease. Noted time point: newly diagnosed GD, antithyroid drugs for less than 3 months. PBMC-extracted RNA yielded the TCR library. To make TCR beta libraries, researchers used iRepertoire HTBI primers and Arm-PCR of CDR3 regions. MiXCR was run by TCRdb on the multiplex PCR reads, yielding one entry per CDR3 protein. The data hold around 250,000 distinct CDR3 sequences, with 15% to 20% observed a single time. These same records also appear under a second study, on T cells in Graves' hyperthyroidism and ophthalmopathy.

Source: peripheral blood mononuclear cells (PBMCs), taken at new diagnosis, from a patient treated with antithyroid drugs. The receptor set was obtained from a woman aged 30 to 39 with Graves disease.

The DNA for the CDR3 is TGCAGCGTACAGGTTGCCGAGCAGTACTTC. Its protein is CSVQVAEQYF. The rearrangement links TRBV29-1 to TRBJ2-7, with a tentative D call TRBD1 (5 bases). The length of the CDR3 is 10 residues. Trimming stripped 6 bases from V and 6 bases from J, with 9 bases between. Germline V gives CDR1 SQVTM, CDR2 ANQGSEA.

This clonotype has ten or more counts. The rearrangement links TRBV15 to TRBJ1-2; 8 bases are shared with TRBD1. The CDR3 runs to 17 residues. V lost 0 bases and J lost 7; bases outside the gene matches: 13. The germline V gene has CDR1 LNHNV and CDR2 YYDKDF (reference sequence). The CDR3 loop is CATSREQGARGLGGYTF. The CDR3 nucleotides read TGTGCCACCAGCAGAGAGCAGGGGGCGCGGGGTTTGGGTGGCTACACCTTC.

The V gene is TRBV29-1, the J gene TRBJ2-5; TRBD1 aligns across 7 bases. The germline gives CDR1 SQVTM, CDR2 ANQGSEA. V was pared by 6 bases and J by 4 bases, with 5 bases of the junction left unmatched. The CDR3 has 12 amino acids. The CDR3 here is CSVDRVIETQYF. The CDR3 region has the DNA TGCAGCGTAGACAGGGTAATAGAGACCCAGTACTTC. Full variable domain (missing parts from reference TRBV29-1 and TRBJ2-5): SAVISQKPSRDICQRGTSLTIQCQVDSQVTMMFWYRQQPGQSLTLIATANQGSEATYESGFVIDKFPISRPNLTFSTLTVSNMSPEDSSIYLCSVDRVIETQYFGPGTRLLVL.

In its sample, this clonotype was seen many times. The rearrangement links TRBV15 to TRBJ1-2, with D possibly TRBD1 on 6 matching bases. V gave up 0 bases and J gave up 3 bases, with 20 bases separating them. This CDR3 region has 18 residues. Germline values: CDR1 LNHNV, CDR2 YYDKDF (reference sequence). CDR3 DNA sequence: TGTGCCACCAGCAGAGATCGGGCAGGGGATCACAGATACTATGGCTACACCTTC. This encodes CATSRDRAGDHRYYGYTF.

There are many counts of this clonotype. The rearrangement links TRBV27 to TRBJ1-4; no clear D. Trimming removed 8 bases at V and 3 bases at J, with 7 bases between. This CDR3 region has 12 residues. Germline loops: CDR1 MNHEY, CDR2 SMNVEV (reference sequence). The CDR3, as DNA: TGTGCCAGCGGGCGGGCTAATGAAAAACTGTTTTTT. Translation gives CASGRANEKLFF. The full variable domain, rest sourced from reference TRBV27 and TRBJ1-4, is EAQVTQNPRYLITVTGKKLTVTCSQNMNHEYMSWYRQDPGLGLRQIYYSMNVEVTDKGDVPEGYKVSRKEKRNFPLILESPSPNQTSLYFCASGRANEKLFFGSGTQLSVL.